One sample yielded the 9 T cell receptor beta chains listed below, sequenced in a study of glioma-infiltrating T cells. Using RNA template, CDR3s of TCR alpha and beta were amplified with iRepertoire arm-PCR. From the multiplex PCR reads, TCRdb called clonotypes with MiXCR, one entry per CDR3 protein. The sample lists some 99,000 distinct CDR3 sequences; under 30% were seen once. Sequenced material: glioma tissue, nonneoplastic brain tissue, or PBMCs (not recorded which). The receptors were sampled from a human donor with low-grade glioma or glioblastoma, undergoing nonglioma brain surgery, or in good health (not recorded which).

This clonotype was picked up many times. The chain employs TRBV9 and TRBJ1-5; tentative D call: TRBD1 (6 bases). The germline V gene has CDR1 SGDLS and CDR2 YYNGEE. Trimming pared 7 bases from V and 4 bases from J, leaving 12 bases between. This CDR3 is built from 13 residues. The CDR3 reads CASGGRGNQPQHF. The CDR3 DNA is TGTGCCAGCGGGGGAAGGGGGAATCAGCCCCAGCATTTT. Combining the CDR3 with reference TRBV9 and TRBJ1-5 gives the whole variable domain DSGVTQTPKHLITATGQRVTLRCSPRSGDLSVYWYQQSLDQGLQFLIQYYNGEERAKGNILERFSAQQFPDLHSELNLSSLELGDSALYFCASGGRGNQPQHFGDGTRLSIL.

This chain uses TRBV7-8 with TRBJ2-6, with unresolved D. CDR3 length: 17 residues. V dropped 0 bases and J dropped 1 base, with 10 bases sitting between them. Germline V gives CDR1 SGHVS, CDR2 FQNEAQ. The CDR3 spells CASSLAGRISGANVLTF. In DNA, the CDR3 is TGTGCCAGCAGCTTAGCGGGCAGGATTTCTGGGGCCAACGTCCTGACTTTC.

Many counts were recorded for this clonotype. The chain has TRBV29-1 and TRBJ1-1; D gene unclear. CDR3 length equals 14 residues. Germline V gene data show CDR1 as SQVTM and CDR2 as ANQGSEA. Trimming took off 3 bases at V and 0 bases at J, with 11 bases between the two ends. CDR3 amino acids: CSVENRRLNTEAFF. The CDR3 bases are TGCAGCGTTGAGAATAGACGGTTGAACACTGAAGCTTTCTTT. Supplemented by reference TRBV29-1 and TRBJ1-1, the full variable domain reads SAVISQKPSRDICQRGTSLTIQCQVDSQVTMMFWYRQQPGQSLTLIATANQGSEATYESGFVIDKFPISRPNLTFSTLTVSNMSPEDSSIYLCSVENRRLNTEAFFGQGTRLTVV.

There are many counts of this clonotype. The genes are TRBV2 and TRBJ2-6; tentative D call: TRBD1 (6 bases). Trimming removed 6 bases at V and 0 bases at J, with 9 bases between. The CDR3 is made up of 15 amino acids. From germline, CDR1 is SNHLY and CDR2 FYNNEI. Written as DNA, the CDR3 is TGTGCCAGCAGCGGACAGTTCTCTGGGGCCAACGTCCTGACTTTC. Translation: CASSGQFSGANVLTF.

The DNA of the CDR3 is TGTGCCAGTAGTATTTTAGCATCCCCTGAGCAGTTCTTC. Protein: CASSILASPEQFF. V is TRBV19 and J is TRBJ2-1; D gene unclear. The V gene's germline CDR1 is LNHDA and CDR2 SQIVND (reference sequence). CDR3 length equals 13 residues. The V and J ends lost 3 bases and 9 bases respectively, with 12 bases between them. Based on the CDR3 plus reference TRBV19 and TRBJ2-1, the full variable domain is DGGITQSPKYLFRKEGQNVTLSCEQNLNHDAMYWYRQDPGQGLRLIYYSQIVNDFQKGDIAEGYSVSREKKESFPLTVTSAQKNPTAFYLCASSILASPEQFFGPGTRLTVL.

The chain recombines TRBV29-1 with TRBJ1-2; D call uncertain. Germline V gene lookup returns CDR1 SQVTM and CDR2 ANQGSEA. This CDR3 is 15 amino acids long. V lost 3 bases to trimming and J lost 4 bases, with 18 bases between them. CDR3 DNA sequence: TGCAGCGTTGAGGGAGACGGACCTATATCCTATGGCTACACCTTC. As protein: CSVEGDGPISYGYTF.

The chain carries TRBV29-1 and TRBJ1-1, with D maybe TRBD1 (5 bases). Trimming removed 6 bases at V and 0 bases at J, with 8 bases between. CDR3 length: 12 amino acids. Germline loops: CDR1 SQVTM, CDR2 ANQGSEA. DNA for the CDR3: TGCAGCGTGGGACTTTTGAACACTGAAGCTTTCTTT. This sequence encodes CSVGLLNTEAFF.

This clonotype has ten or more counts. The chain combines TRBV19 with TRBJ1-5; D gene ambiguous. The V gene's germline CDR1 is LNHDA and CDR2 SQIVND (reference sequence). The CDR3 extends over 15 amino acids. V was cut by 4 bases and J by 6 bases, with 16 bases left in between. In nucleotides, the CDR3 is TGTGCCAGTAGTAACCCCCGACGCTCGGCTCAGCCCCAGCATTTT. This translates into CASSNPRRSAQPQHF.

Concerning this clonotype itself: The junction shows a germline mismatch at one end, possibly a read error. This chain joins TRBV28 and TRBJ1-1; D is uncertain. Germline V gene data show CDR1 as MDHEN and CDR2 as SYDVKM. CDR3 length: 15 residues. This CDR3 reads CARSTPGGRRTEAFF. Written as DNA, the CDR3 is TGTGCCCGCAGTACCCCGGGAGGGAGAAGGACTGAAGCTTTCTTT. Variable domain in full (rest from reference TRBV28 and TRBJ1-1): DVKVTQSSRYLVKRTGEKVFLECVQDMDHENMFWYRQDPGLGLRLIYFSYDVKMKEKGDIPEGYSVSREKKERFSLILESASTNQTSMYLCARSTPGGRRTEAFFGQGTRLTVV.